This T cell receptor (beta chain) is from a study of T cell responses to AZD1222 COVID-19 vaccine (dated by TCRdb to the early 2020s). Broadly, across the study: A total of more than 230 trial participants underwent TCR sequencing, of whom more than 200 had received two doses of AZD1222 and 26 had received two doses of the MenACWY control vaccine. Trial participants were enrolled by age into 18-55, 56-69 and 70-plus year subgroups, with approximately 150, 30 and 60 TCR-sequenced participants respectively.

Results the study describes overall, beyond this receptor: Participants were mostly white British and included more females than males, and it was suggested by the authors that clonal diversity may have been underestimated. The vaccine-associated CD4 TCRs covered the entire spike protein, and the dominant responses fell in regions 160-218 and 743-854. Only a handful of AZD1222 recipients were SARS-CoV-2 seropositive at baseline, limiting conclusions about previously exposed vaccinees. After two AZD1222 doses, spike-specific TCR breadth and depth were significantly higher than at day 0 and than in MenACWY recipients. Because no samples from the day 14 peak response were available, repertoires could be characterized only after the peak T cell response. Epitopes outside the regions mutated in the B.1.351 and B.1.1.7 variants were reportedly recognized by nearly half of the unique spike-specific TCRs. In the small 56-69-year group, the increase in depth fell short of significance, most likely because of low power.

Per the germline V gene (reference sequence), DFQATT is the CDR1 and SNEGSKA is the CDR2. From cysteine to phenylalanine, the CDR3 is 13 amino acids long. Only the CDR3 DNA stays, 39 bases, in frame from base 1. Germline trimming amounts to 3 bases on V and 5 bases on J, with 5 as the count of junction bases outside the gene matches. What the time point label conveys for this sample: baseline before first vaccination. The treatment or condition label of this sample denotes: meningococcal conjugate vaccine given as trial control. Vaccinee samples came from UK trials COV001 and COV002, including a single-blind randomized controlled phase 2/3 trial of AZD1222 (ChAdOx1 nCoV-19) in healthy adults. Trial participant PBMC samples were collected at day 0 and day 28 after the second dose for TCRbeta chain sequencing. The CDR3 regions of human TCRbeta chains were analyzed by immunosequencing. As for how the authors treated the data: Repertoire TCRs were matched against a reference library of SARS-CoV-2-specific TCRs generated with the MIRA antigen-specificity platform. Breadth was defined as the fraction of unique TCRs that were SARS-CoV-2-associated. Depth was defined as the fraction of total T cells that were SARS-CoV-2-associated. Each spike-specific TCR was assigned to its reactive spike region and to a CD4 or CD8 class using the MIRA data. Log10-transformed breadth and depth values were compared by one-way ANOVA with Sidak's multiple comparisons tests. In its TCRdb copy, this immuneACCESS table keeps in-frame sequences only and misses some clones. Where compared with another copy, unresolved V genes explain less than half of these, and the others have no known cause. The DNA gave D and trimming, while V, J and clone size come from that table. In this sample the table shows 130,000 to 150,000 clones, 82% of which occur a single time. The top ten constitute over 4% of the sample.

A remark on this clone: This receptor's antigen is unknown. Base qualities are not recorded, but no much larger clone differs from it by a single base.

This clonotype was sampled from an adult in good health. The sequenced sample was peripheral blood, obtained on day 0 of MenACWY control vaccination. The receptor chain draws on TRBV20-1 and TRBJ1-2, and 8 bases in between align with TRBD1. The CDR3 protein: CSASRQGSYGYTF. In nucleotide form, the sequence is TGCAGTGCTAGTAGACAGGGGTCTTATGGCTACACCTTC.